This record covers a single T cell receptor beta chain. The target antigen is unknown. The record originates from a study of blood T cells in healthy people across ages. Together with a sample-barcoded 5' primer, a J-beta primer mix was included in a second PCR lasting 7 to 11 cycles. TCRdb used MiXCR to reprocess the 5' RACE reads, holding one entry per CDR3 protein. The table has 450,000 to 600,000 distinct CDR3 sequences, over 25% seen once; the top ten hold over 3.5%. This CDR3 contains 11 residues. Germline CDR1 is SQVTM and CDR2 is ANQGSEA. V shed 7 bases and J shed 4 bases, with 7 bases lying between them. General observations from the study: Calculation of diversity from one million T cells yielded estimates considered to be underestimates.

This sample was shared with a second study, whose subject was T cells of mothers and their children.

This chain links TRBV29-1 with TRBJ2-2; D might be TRBD2 (6 bases). This clonotype was obtained from a boy younger than 10 in good health. Sequenced material: blood. The DNA for the CDR3 is TGCAGCGCGCGGGGCACCGGGGAGCTGTTTTTT. Encoded protein: CSARGTGELFF.